These 15 T cell receptor beta chains were sequenced from one sample in a study of monozygotic twins with inflammatory bowel disease. TCRdb reanalyzed the 5' RACE reads, giving one entry per CDR3 protein sequence and no DNA. This repertoire comprises roughly 320,000 distinct CDR3 sequences; its ten largest clones make up more than 4.5%. The sequencing input was blood. The source of these receptors is a human donor with ulcerative colitis or Crohn's disease, or a healthy co-twin of an affected twin (not recorded which).

This sequence joins TRBV28 and TRBJ2-3; TCRdb designates TRBD2, a call that cannot be tested without DNA. This CDR3 is 19 amino acids long. Germline values: CDR1 MDHEN, CDR2 SYDVKM. CDR3 amino acids: CASSTNLAGVSVRTDTQYF.

The chain couples TRBV18 to TRBJ1-2. The CDR3 length is 14 residues. Germline-derived CDR1 and CDR2 are KGHSH and LQKENI. The CDR3 reads CASSRTDKNYGYTF.

The chain uses TRBV7-9 and TRBJ1-4. CDR3 length: 14 residues. Per the germline V gene, CDR1 is SEHNR and CDR2 is FQNEAQ (reference sequence). The CDR3 region is CASSLVTYNEKLFF.

The chain carries TRBV12-3 or TRBV12-4 and TRBJ2-7; the TRBD1 assignment by TCRdb is unverifiable without DNA. The CDR3 is 11 amino acids. CDR3 protein: CASSDRDEQYF.

This chain links TRBV10-3 with TRBJ2-7; the TCRdb D gene call, TRBD1, has no DNA to confirm it. CDR3 length: 14 residues. From germline, CDR1 is ENHRY and CDR2 SYGVKD. CDR3 sequence: CAISDPDRGPEQYF.

The V and J genes are TRBV20-1 and TRBJ2-1; TCRdb designates TRBD1, a call that cannot be tested without DNA. The CDR3 loop spans 16 amino acids. Germline lookup yields CDR1 DFQATT and CDR2 SNEGSKA (reference sequence). CDR3 loop: CSATDGTPRIHNEQFF.

The rearrangement uses TRBV7-8 and TRBJ2-5; without DNA, the TCRdb call of TRBD1 cannot be checked. The CDR3 has 16 amino acids. In germline, CDR1 is SGHVS, CDR2 FQNEAQ. The CDR3 sequence: CASSRNGQLNQETQYF.

V usage is TRBV3-1 and J usage is TRBJ2-1; TCRdb names TRBD1, which stays unverified in the absence of DNA. Germline values: CDR1 LGHDT, CDR2 YNNKEL (reference sequence). The CDR3 is made up of 13 amino acids. This CDR3 is CASSLRTPAEQFF.

The chain is built from TRBV5-5 and TRBJ2-7; the TCRdb call, TRBD2, lacks DNA for checking. CDR3 length: 16 amino acids. The germline gives CDR1 SGHKS, CDR2 YYEKEE (reference sequence). The CDR3 loop reads CASSPSLLAGIYEQYF.

The chain joins TRBV28 to TRBJ2-7; TCRdb outputs TRBD2, but without DNA this stays unchecked. The CDR3 is 16 amino acids. CDR1 and CDR2 from the germline V gene are MDHEN and SYDVKM. This CDR3 is CASSPVTALLKYEQYF.

The V call is TRBV12-3 or TRBV12-4, the J call TRBJ2-6. The CDR3 contains 17 residues. The CDR3 protein is CASSPGKVGTGANVLTF.

The chain employs TRBV24-1 and TRBJ2-5; TCRdb outputs TRBD2, but without DNA this stays unchecked. The CDR3 runs to 14 residues. Germline V CDR1 and CDR2: KGHDR, SFDVKD. The CDR3 spells CATSDTGLVKTQYF.

The chain employs TRBV28 and TRBJ2-1; TCRdb calls TRBD2, which cannot be checked without DNA. CDR1 and CDR2 from the germline V gene are MDHEN and SYDVKM. This CDR3 is 15 amino acids long. CDR3 region: CASSLLAGGGNEQFF.

The rearrangement links TRBV20-1 to TRBJ2-4; the TCRdb call, TRBD1, lacks DNA for checking. The CDR3 totals 15 residues. Germline lookup yields CDR1 DFQATT and CDR2 SNEGSKA (reference sequence). CDR3 amino acids: CSARVPGDGKNIQYF.

J is TRBJ2-2 and V is TRBV5-1; the TCRdb call, TRBD1, lacks DNA for checking. Germline assignment: CDR1 SGHRS and CDR2 YFSETQ. This CDR3 comprises 16 residues. CDR3 loop: CASSLEGHPNTGELFF.